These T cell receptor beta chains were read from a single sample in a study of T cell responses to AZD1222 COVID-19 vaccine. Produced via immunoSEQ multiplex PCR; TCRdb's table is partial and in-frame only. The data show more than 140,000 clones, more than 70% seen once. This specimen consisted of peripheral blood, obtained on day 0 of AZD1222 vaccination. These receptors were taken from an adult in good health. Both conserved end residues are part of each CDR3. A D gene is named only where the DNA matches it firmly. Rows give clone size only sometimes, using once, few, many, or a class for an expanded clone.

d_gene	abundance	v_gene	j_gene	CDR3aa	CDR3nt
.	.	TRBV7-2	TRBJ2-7	CASSPPTPPYEQYF	TGTGCCAGCAGCCCCCCGACACCACCCTACGAGCAGTACTTC
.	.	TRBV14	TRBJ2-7	CASSPRYEQYF	TGTGCCAGCAGTCCTCGGTACGAGCAGTACTTC
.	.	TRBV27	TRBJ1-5	CASRRTGDQPQHF	TGTGCCAGCCGGAGGACGGGCGATCAGCCCCAGCATTTT
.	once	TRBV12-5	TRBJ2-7	CASGLAMARGGNYEQYF	TGTGCTAGTGGTTTGGCGATGGCTCGTGGCGGAAACTACGAGCAGTACTTC
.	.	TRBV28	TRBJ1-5	CASKKGRTRNQPQHF	TGTGCCAGCAAGAAGGGGAGGACACGGAATCAGCCCCAGCATTTT
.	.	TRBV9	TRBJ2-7	CASSALGAEGSEQYF	TGTGCCAGCAGCGCCCTCGGGGCAGAAGGAAGCGAGCAGTACTTC
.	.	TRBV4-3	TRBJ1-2	CASSPSEGSSYGYTF	TGCGCCAGCAGCCCTTCCGAGGGAAGCAGCTATGGCTACACCTTC
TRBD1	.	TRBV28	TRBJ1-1	CASNGGQGTSNTEAFF	TGTGCCAGCAATGGGGGACAGGGGACCTCGAACACTGAAGCTTTCTTT
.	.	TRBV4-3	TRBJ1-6	CASSQDPPPTTTSSPLHF	TGCGCCAGCAGCCAAGATCCCCCCCCCACGACTACTTCCTCCCCCCTCCACTTT
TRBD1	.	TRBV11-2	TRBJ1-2	CASSPSPGTGNGYTF	TGTGCCAGCAGCCCTTCGCCCGGGACAGGGAATGGCTACACCTTC
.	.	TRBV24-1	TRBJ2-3	CATSGQGREGADTQYF	TGTGCCACCAGTGGACAGGGAAGGGAGGGCGCAGATACGCAGTATTTT
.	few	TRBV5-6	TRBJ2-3	CASSRDGTDTQYF	TGTGCCAGCAGCCGGGACGGCACAGATACGCAGTATTTT
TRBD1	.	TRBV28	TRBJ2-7	CASSLPGTGSYEQYF	TGTGCCAGCAGTTTACCCGGGACAGGGTCCTACGAGCAGTACTTC
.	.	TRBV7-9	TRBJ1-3	CASSLRTPNSGNTIYF	TGTGCCAGCAGCTTACGGACCCCTAACTCTGGAAACACCATATATTTT
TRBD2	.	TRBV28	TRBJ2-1	CASSQSGSLNEQFF	TGTGCCAGCAGTCAAAGCGGGAGCCTCAATGAGCAGTTCTTC
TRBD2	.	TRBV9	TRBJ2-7	CASSVATSGPYEQYF	TGTGCCAGCAGCGTTGCGACTAGCGGACCCTACGAGCAGTACTTC
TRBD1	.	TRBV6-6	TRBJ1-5	CASSLTGEYQPQHF	TGTGCCAGCAGTCTCACAGGGGAATATCAGCCCCAGCATTTT
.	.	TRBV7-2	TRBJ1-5	CASSPDGINSNQPQHF	TGTGCCAGCAGCCCCGATGGGATTAATAGCAATCAGCCCCAGCATTTT
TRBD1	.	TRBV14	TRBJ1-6	CASSRGQGAYSPLHF	TGTGCCAGCAGCCGAGGACAGGGGGCTTATTCACCCCTCCACTTT
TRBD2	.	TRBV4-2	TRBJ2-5	CASSQLAGLQETQYF	TGTGCCAGCAGCCAACTAGCGGGACTCCAAGAGACCCAGTACTTC
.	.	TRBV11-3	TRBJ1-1	CASSPPAGVNTEAFF	TGTGCCAGCAGCCCCCCGGCAGGGGTGAACACTGAAGCTTTCTTT
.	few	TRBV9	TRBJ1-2	CASSVAPGNGYTF	TGTGCCAGCAGCGTGGCCCCCGGGAATGGCTACACCTTC
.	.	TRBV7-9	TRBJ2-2	CASSTGRSDTGELFF	TGTGCCAGCAGCACAGGGAGGAGCGACACCGGGGAACTGTTTTTT
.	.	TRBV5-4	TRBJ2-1	CASSPELAQGNEQFF	TGTGCCAGCAGCCCGGAGCTAGCGCAGGGCAATGAGCAGTTCTTC
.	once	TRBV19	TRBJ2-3	CASSIDFSGRQYF	TGTGCCAGTAGTATAGATTTCAGCGGTCGGCAGTATTTT
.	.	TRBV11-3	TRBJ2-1	CASRPPGPKNNEQFF	TGTGCCAGCAGACCCCCGGGACCCAAAAACAATGAGCAGTTCTTC
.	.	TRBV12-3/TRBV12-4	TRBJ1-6	CASSTRGYSPLHF	TGTGCCAGCAGTACAAGAGGGTATTCACCCCTCCACTTT
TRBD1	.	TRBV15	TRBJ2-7	CATGTGGQDEQYF	TGTGCCACCGGGACAGGGGGCCAAGACGAGCAGTACTTC